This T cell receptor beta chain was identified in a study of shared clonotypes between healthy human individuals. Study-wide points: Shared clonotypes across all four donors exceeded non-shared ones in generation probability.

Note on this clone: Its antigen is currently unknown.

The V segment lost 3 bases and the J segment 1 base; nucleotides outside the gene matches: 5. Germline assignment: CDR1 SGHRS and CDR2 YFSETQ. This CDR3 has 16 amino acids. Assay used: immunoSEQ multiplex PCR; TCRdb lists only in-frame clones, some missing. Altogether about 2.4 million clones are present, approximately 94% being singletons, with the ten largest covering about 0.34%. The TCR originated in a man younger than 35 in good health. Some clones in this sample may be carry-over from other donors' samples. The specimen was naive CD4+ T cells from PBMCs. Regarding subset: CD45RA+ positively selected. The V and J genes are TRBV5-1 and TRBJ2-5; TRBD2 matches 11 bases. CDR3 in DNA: TGCGCCAGCAGCTCCCTGGGACTAGCGGCCCAAGAGACCCAGTACTTC. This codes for CASSSLGLAAQETQYF.